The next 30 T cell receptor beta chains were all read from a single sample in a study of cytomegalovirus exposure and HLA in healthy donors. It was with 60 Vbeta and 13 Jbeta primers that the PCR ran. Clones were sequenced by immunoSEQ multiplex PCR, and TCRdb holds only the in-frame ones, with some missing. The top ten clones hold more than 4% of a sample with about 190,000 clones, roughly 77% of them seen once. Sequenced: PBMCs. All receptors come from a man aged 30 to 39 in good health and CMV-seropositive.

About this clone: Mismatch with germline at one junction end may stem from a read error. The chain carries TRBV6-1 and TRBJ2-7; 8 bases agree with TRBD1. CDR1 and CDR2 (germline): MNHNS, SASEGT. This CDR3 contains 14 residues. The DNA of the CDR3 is TGTGCCAGCAGAGAAGAACAGGGGGCCTACGAGCAGTACTTC. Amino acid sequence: CASREEQGAYEQYF.

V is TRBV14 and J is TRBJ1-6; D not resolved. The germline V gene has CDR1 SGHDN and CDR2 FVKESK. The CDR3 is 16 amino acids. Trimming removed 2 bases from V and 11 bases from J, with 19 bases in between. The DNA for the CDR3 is TGTGCCAGCAGCCAAACCAGTGGATCCGGAGGGACACCCCTCCACTTT. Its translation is CASSQTSGSGGTPLHF.

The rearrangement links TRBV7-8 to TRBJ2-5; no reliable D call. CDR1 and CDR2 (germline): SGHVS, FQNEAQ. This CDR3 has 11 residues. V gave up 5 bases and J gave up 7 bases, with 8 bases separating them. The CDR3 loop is CASSPPGTQYF. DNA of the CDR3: TGTGCCAGCAGCCCTCCGGGGACCCAGTACTTC.

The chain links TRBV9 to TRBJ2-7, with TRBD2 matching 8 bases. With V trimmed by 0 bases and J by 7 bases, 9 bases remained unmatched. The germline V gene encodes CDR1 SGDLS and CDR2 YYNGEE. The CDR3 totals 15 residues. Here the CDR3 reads CASSVGPAGDGEQYF. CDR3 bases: TGTGCCAGCAGCGTAGGTCCAGCGGGGGATGGAGAGCAGTACTTC.

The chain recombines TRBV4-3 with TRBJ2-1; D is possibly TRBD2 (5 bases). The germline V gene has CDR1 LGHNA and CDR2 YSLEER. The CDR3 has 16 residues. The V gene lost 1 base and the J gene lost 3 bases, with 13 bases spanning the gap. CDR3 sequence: CASSQAIQGLYNEQFF. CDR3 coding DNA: TGCGCCAGCAGCCAAGCAATCCAAGGACTCTACAATGAGCAGTTCTTC.

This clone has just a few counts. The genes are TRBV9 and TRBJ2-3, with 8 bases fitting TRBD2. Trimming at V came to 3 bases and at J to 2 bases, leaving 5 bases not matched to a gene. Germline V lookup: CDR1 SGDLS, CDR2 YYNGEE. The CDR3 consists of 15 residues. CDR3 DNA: TGTGCCAGCAGCGCCCAACTAGCGGACACAGATACGCAGTATTTT. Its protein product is CASSAQLADTDTQYF.

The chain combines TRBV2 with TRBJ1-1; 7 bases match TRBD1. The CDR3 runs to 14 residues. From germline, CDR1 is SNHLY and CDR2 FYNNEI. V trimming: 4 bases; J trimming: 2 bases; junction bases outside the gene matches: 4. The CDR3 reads CASSGDSTNTEAFF. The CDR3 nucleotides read TGTGCCAGCAGTGGGGACAGTACTAACACTGAAGCTTTCTTT. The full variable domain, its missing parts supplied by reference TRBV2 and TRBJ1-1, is EPEVTQTPSHQVTQMGQEVILRCVPISNHLYFYWYRQILGQKVEFLVSFYNNEISEKSEIFDDQFSVERPDGSNFTLKIRSTKLEDSAMYFCASSGDSTNTEAFFGQGTRLTVV.

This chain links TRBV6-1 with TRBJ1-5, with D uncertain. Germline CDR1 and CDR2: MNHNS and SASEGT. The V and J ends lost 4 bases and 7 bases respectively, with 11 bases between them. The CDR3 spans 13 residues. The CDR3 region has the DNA TGTGCCAGCAGTGCTTCCTCAGGCCAGCCCCAGCATTTT. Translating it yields CASSASSGQPQHF.

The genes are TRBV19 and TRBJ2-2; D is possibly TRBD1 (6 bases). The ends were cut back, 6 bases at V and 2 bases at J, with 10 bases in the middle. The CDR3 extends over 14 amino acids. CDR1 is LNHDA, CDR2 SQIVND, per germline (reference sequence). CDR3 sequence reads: CASRAGTNTGELFF. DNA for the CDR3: TGTGCCAGTAGAGCCGGGACAAACACCGGGGAGCTGTTTTTT.

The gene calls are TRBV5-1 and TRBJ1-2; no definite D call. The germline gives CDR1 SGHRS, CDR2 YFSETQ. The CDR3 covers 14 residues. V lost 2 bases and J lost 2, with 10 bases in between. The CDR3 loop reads CASSLPGQNYGYTF. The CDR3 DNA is TGCGCCAGCAGCTTACCTGGGCAGAACTATGGCTACACCTTC.

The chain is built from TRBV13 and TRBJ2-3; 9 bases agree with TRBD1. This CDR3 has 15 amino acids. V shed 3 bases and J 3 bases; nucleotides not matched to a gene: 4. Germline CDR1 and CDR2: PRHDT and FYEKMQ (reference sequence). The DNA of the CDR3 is TGTGCCAGCAGCTTCAGACAGGGGGTTACAGATACGCAGTATTTT. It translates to CASSFRQGVTDTQYF.

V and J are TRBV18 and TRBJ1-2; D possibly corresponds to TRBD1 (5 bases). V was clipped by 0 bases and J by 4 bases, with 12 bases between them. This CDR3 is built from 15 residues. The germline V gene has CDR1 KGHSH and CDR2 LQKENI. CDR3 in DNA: TGTGCCAGCTCACCACCGGGGGGGAACCTCTATGGCTACACCTTC. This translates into CASSPPGGNLYGYTF.

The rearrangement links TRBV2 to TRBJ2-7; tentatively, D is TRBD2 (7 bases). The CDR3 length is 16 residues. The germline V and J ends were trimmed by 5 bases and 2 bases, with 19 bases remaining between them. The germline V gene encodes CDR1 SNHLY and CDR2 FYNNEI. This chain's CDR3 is CASSLMWRGPTYEQYF. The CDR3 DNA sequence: TGTGCCAGCAGTCTAATGTGGCGGGGGCCCACCTACGAGCAGTACTTC. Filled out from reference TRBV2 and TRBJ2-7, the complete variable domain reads EPEVTQTPSHQVTQMGQEVILRCVPISNHLYFYWYRQILGQKVEFLVSFYNNEISEKSEIFDDQFSVERPDGSNFTLKIRSTKLEDSAMYFCASSLMWRGPTYEQYFGPGTRLTVT.

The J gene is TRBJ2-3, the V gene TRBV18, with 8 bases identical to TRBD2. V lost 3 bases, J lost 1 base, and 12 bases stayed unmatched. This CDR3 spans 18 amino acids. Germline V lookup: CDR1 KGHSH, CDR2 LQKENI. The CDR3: CASSPGLAGPGGTDTQYF. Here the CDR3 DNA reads TGTGCCAGCTCACCCGGCCTAGCGGGCCCCGGAGGCACAGATACGCAGTATTTT.

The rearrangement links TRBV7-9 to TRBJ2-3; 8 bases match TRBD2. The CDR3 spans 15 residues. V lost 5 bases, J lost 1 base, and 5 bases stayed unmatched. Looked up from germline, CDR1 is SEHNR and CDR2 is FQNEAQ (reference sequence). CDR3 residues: CASSHTSGRTDTQYF. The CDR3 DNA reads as TGTGCCAGCAGCCATACTAGCGGTCGCACAGATACGCAGTATTTT.

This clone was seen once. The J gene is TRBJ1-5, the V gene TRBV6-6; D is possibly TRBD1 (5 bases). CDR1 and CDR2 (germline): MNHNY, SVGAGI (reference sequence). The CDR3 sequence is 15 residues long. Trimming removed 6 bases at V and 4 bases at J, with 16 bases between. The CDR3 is CASRDQGGGNQPQHF. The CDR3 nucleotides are TGTGCCAGCAGGGACCAGGGCGGTGGGAATCAGCCCCAGCATTTT.

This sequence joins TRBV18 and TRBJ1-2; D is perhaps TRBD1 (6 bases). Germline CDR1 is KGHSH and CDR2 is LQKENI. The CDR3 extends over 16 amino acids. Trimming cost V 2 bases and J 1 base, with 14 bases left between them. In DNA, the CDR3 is TGTGCCAGCTCACCAGAGGACAGATTAATTAACTATGGCTACACCTTC. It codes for CASSPEDRLINYGYTF. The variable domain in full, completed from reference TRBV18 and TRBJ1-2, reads NAGVMQNPRHLVRRRGQEARLRCSPMKGHSHVYWYRQLPEEGLKFMVYLQKENIIDESGMPKERFSAEFPKEGPSILRIQQVVRGDSAAYFCASSPEDRLINYGYTFGSGTRLTVV.

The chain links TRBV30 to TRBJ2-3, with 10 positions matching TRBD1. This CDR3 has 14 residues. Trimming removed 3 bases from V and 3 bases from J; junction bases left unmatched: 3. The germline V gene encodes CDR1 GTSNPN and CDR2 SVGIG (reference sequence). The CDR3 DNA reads TGTGCCTGGAGAGTGGGACAGGGGACAGATACGCAGTATTTT. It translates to CAWRVGQGTDTQYF. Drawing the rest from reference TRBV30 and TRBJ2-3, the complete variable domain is SQTIHQWPATLVQPVGSPLSLECTVEGTSNPNLYWYRQAAGRGLQLLFYSVGIGQISSEVPQNLSASRPQDRQFILSSKKLLLSDSGFYLCAWRVGQGTDTQYFGPGTRLTVL.

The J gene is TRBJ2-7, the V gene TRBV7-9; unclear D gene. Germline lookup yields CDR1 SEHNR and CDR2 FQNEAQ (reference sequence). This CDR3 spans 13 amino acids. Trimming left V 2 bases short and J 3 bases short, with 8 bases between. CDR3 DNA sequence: TGTGCCAGCAGCTTAAGCCCGATCTACGAGCAGTACTTC. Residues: CASSLSPIYEQYF.

The CDR3, as DNA: TGTGCCAGTAGTATGAGGGAGGGCAGGGAGACCCAGTACTTC. It encodes CASSMREGRETQYF. The chain is built from TRBV19 and TRBJ2-5; 7 bases are a match to TRBD2. CDR1 is LNHDA, CDR2 SQIVND, per germline (reference sequence). V lost 3 bases and J lost 5; bases outside the gene matches: 6. There are 14 residues in the CDR3.

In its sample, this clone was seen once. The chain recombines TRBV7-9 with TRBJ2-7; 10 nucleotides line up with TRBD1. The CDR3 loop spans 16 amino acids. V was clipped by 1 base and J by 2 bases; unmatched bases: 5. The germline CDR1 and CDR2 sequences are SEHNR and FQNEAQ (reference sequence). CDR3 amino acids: CASSLVVTGGPYEQYF. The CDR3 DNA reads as TGTGCCAGCAGCTTAGTGGTGACAGGGGGCCCCTACGAGCAGTACTTC. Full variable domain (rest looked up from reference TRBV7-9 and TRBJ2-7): DTGVSQNPRHKITKRGQNVTFRCDPISEHNRLYWYRQTLGQGPEFLTYFQNEAQLEKSRLLSDRFSAERPKGSFSTLEIQRTEQGDSAMYLCASSLVVTGGPYEQYFGPGTRLTVT.

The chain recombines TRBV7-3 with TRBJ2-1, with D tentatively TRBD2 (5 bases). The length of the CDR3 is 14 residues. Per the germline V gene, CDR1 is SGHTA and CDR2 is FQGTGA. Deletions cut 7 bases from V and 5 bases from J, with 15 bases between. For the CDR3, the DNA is TGTGCCAGCACCCCCTGGATAGCGAACAATGAGCAGTTCTTC. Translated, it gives CASTPWIANNEQFF.

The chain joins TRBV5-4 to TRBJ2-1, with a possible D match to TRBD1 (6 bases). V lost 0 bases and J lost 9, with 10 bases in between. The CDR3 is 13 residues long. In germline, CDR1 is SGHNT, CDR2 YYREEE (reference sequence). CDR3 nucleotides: TGTGCCAGCAGCTTGGACAGGGATGGTGAGCAGTTCTTC. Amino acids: CASSLDRDGEQFF.

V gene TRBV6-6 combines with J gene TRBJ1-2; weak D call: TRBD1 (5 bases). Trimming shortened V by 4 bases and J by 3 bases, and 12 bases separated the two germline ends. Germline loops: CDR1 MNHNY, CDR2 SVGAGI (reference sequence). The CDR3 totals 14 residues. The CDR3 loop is CASSSFGGDYGYTF. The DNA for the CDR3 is TGTGCCAGCAGTTCATTCGGGGGGGACTATGGCTACACCTTC.

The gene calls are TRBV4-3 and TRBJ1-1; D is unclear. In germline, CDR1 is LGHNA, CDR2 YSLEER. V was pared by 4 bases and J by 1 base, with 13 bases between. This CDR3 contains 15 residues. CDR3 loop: CASSRDFNKNTEAFF. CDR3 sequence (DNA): TGCGCCAGCAGCCGAGACTTTAACAAGAACACTGAAGCTTTCTTT.

The CDR3 here is CASSLAGTVEKLFF. CDR3 bases: TGTGCCAGCAGCTTAGCGGGGACAGTTGAAAAACTGTTTTTT. The chain uses TRBV7-2 and TRBJ1-4; 7 bases map to TRBD1. Germline CDR1 is SGHTA and CDR2 is FQGNSA. J gave up 7 bases and V 0 bases, and 2 bases lay outside the gene matches. The CDR3 extends over 14 amino acids.

DNA of the CDR3: TGTGCCAGCAGCGTTCACCGGGATCAAACAACGTACGAGCAGTACTTC. This translates into CASSVHRDQTTYEQYF. The V gene is TRBV28, the J gene TRBJ2-7; possibly TRBD2 for D (5 bases). The length of the CDR3 is 16 residues. V was cut by 6 bases and J by 4 bases, with 22 bases left in between. CDR1 is MDHEN, CDR2 SYDVKM, per germline.

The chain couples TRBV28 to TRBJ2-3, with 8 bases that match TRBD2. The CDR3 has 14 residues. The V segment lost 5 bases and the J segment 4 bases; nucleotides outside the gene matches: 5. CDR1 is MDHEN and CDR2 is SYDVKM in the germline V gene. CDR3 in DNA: TGTGCCAGCAGTCCGAGCGGGAGATCAGATACGCAGTATTTT. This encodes CASSPSGRSDTQYF.

In DNA, the CDR3 is TGTGCCAGCAGCTTGGGTGCCGGACAGGGGGCGGACTATGGCTACACCTTC. Residues: CASSLGAGQGADYGYTF. V and J are TRBV5-8 and TRBJ1-2, with TRBD1 matching over 11 bases. This CDR3 is 17 amino acids long. Germline V gene data show CDR1 as SGHTS and CDR2 as YDEGEE. J was trimmed by 3 bases and V by 0 bases; bases with no gene match: 7.

CDR3 sequence (DNA): TGTGCCAGTCGCGAAAGGGTGGGGGCCACTGAAGCTTTCTTT. As protein: CASRERVGATEAFF. The V gene is TRBV19, the J gene TRBJ1-1, with TRBD1 as a possible D gene (6 bases). The CDR3 covers 14 residues. Per germline, CDR1 LNHDA and CDR2 SQIVND (reference sequence). V lost 8 bases, J lost 4 bases, and 17 bases lay in between.